The present TCR beta chain was sequenced within a study of T cells in Graves' hyperthyroidism and ophthalmopathy. This clonotype showed up many times. The CDR3 totals 14 residues. Germline V gene lookup returns CDR1 SQVTM and CDR2 ANQGSEA. V lost 5 bases, J lost 6 bases, and 10 bases stayed unmatched. Thyroid ultrasound, orbital computed tomography, clinical symptoms, and serum thyroxine and TRAb underpinned diagnoses. TCR beta CDR3 sequences were amplified from RNA transcripts. HTBI primers were employed in a first-round RT-PCR of the TCR CDR3. TCRdb re-called the multiplex PCR reads with MiXCR, one entry per CDR3 protein. The sample contains fewer than 650,000 distinct CDR3 sequences, 11% to 15% of which appear only once.

This clonotype was obtained from a woman aged 30 to 39 with Graves' hyperthyroidism that later progressed to Graves' ophthalmopathy. The chain joins TRBV29-1 to TRBJ1-1; 9 bases fit TRBD1. Sequenced sample: blood. The CDR3 nucleotides read TGCAGCGTTATACACGGACAGGGGACGTCTGAAGCTTTCTTT. Translated, it gives CSVIHGQGTSEAFF.